This passage covers 9 T cell receptor beta chains from one sample sequenced in a study of cytomegalovirus exposure and HLA in healthy donors. The assay was immunoSEQ multiplex PCR, and TCRdb's table has in-frame clones only and misses some. The sample has about 260,000 clones, about nine tenths seen once. Sequencing was performed on PBMCs. Receptor source: a woman in her 30s in good health and CMV-seronegative.

This chain uses TRBV2 with TRBJ2-7; D uncertain. V dropped 7 bases and J dropped 5 bases, with 21 bases sitting between them. Germline V CDR1 and CDR2: SNHLY, FYNNEI. There are 15 residues in the CDR3. The CDR3 spells CASNPNWGFRDEQYF. As DNA, the CDR3 is TGTGCCAGCAACCCCAACTGGGGATTCAGAGACGAGCAGTACTTC.

The V and J genes are TRBV29-1 and TRBJ2-7; D remains ambiguous. Germline V lookup: CDR1 SQVTM, CDR2 ANQGSEA. V lost 3 bases, J lost 0 bases, and 3 bases lay in between. The CDR3 spans 11 residues. Here the CDR3 reads CSVDSSYEQYF. CDR3 DNA: TGCAGCGTTGATAGCTCCTACGAGCAGTACTTC.

The CDR3 region is CASQRGDDTGELFF. CDR3 nucleotides: TGTGCCAGTCAGCGGGGGGACGACACCGGGGAGCTGTTTTTT. J is TRBJ2-2 and V is TRBV6-1, with 9 positions matching TRBD2. J was trimmed by 3 bases and V by 9 bases; bases with no gene match: 5. CDR1 MNHNS and CDR2 SASEGT come from the germline V gene. The length of the CDR3 is 14 residues.

This clone was counted a few times. The V call is TRBV19, the J call TRBJ2-7; 9 bases are a match to TRBD1. Trimming cost V 6 bases and J 5 bases; bases outside gene matches: 11. This CDR3 contains 15 residues. The germline V gene has CDR1 LNHDA and CDR2 SQIVND (reference sequence). This CDR3 is CASRALGQGTDEQYF. For the CDR3, the DNA is TGTGCCAGTAGAGCCCTGGGACAGGGAACGGACGAGCAGTACTTC.

This clone was detected once. This rearrangement joins TRBV5-1 to TRBJ1-3, with 7 bases aligning to TRBD1. The CDR3 has 14 residues. Germline V gives CDR1 SGHRS, CDR2 YFSETQ. The V gene end was trimmed by 3 bases and the J gene end by 4 bases; junction bases not matched to a gene: 4. CDR3 amino acids: CASSSTGYGNTIYF. The CDR3 DNA is TGCGCCAGCAGCTCGACAGGGTACGGAAACACCATATATTTT.

The CDR3 here is CASSQAASGRVRGNIQYF. CDR3 coding DNA: TGCGCCAGCAGCCAAGCAGCTAGCGGGAGGGTAAGGGGAAACATTCAGTACTTC. The chain couples TRBV4-1 to TRBJ2-4; TRBD2 aligns across 12 bases. Germline CDR1 is MGHRA and CDR2 is YSYEKL. V shed 1 base and J 6 bases; nucleotides not matched to a gene: 10. The CDR3 covers 18 residues.

This chain joins TRBV4-1 and TRBJ2-7; 7 nucleotides match TRBD1. The CDR3 sequence is 13 residues long. Germline-derived CDR1 and CDR2 are MGHRA and YSYEKL. V lost 5 bases, J lost 3 bases, and 4 bases stayed unmatched. CDR3 DNA sequence: TGCGCCAGCAGCATCCGGGACAGCTACGAGCAGTACTTC. It specifies CASSIRDSYEQYF.

The sample holds a few counts of this clone. This chain links TRBV30 with TRBJ2-1; 7 bases are a match to TRBD2. Looked up from germline, CDR1 is GTSNPN and CDR2 is SVGIG (reference sequence). This CDR3 is 10 amino acids long. CDR3 region: CAAGENEQFF. CDR3 DNA: TGTGCGGCGGGAGAGAATGAGCAGTTCTTC.

This chain joins TRBV19 and TRBJ2-7; TRBD1 agrees at 11 bases. Germline assignment: CDR1 LNHDA and CDR2 SQIVND (reference sequence). This CDR3 has 16 amino acids. J gave up 0 bases and V 1 base, and 2 bases lay outside the gene matches. CDR3 residues: CASSIAGTGGSYEQYF. For the CDR3, the DNA is TGTGCCAGTAGTATAGCAGGGACAGGGGGCTCCTACGAGCAGTACTTC.